This TCR beta chain was sequenced for a study of memory CD4+ T cells and cytomegalovirus serostatus (dated by TCRdb to about 2019). Broadly, across the study: The roughly 35 healthy Belgian adults in the cohort included 9 who were CMV seropositive and roughly 25 who were CMV seronegative. The study sequenced CD4+ memory TCRbeta repertoires of a Belgian cohort with known cytomegalovirus serostatus to replicate a published TCR-based CMV serostatus classifier.

V is shortened by 7 bases, J by 4 bases, and the region joining them spans 14 bases. CDR1 and CDR2 were assigned from the germline V gene as MNHNS and SASEGT. The CDR3, from cysteine to phenylalanine, totals 14 residues. Only the CDR3 DNA is retained, 42 bases long and in frame from the first base. Genomic DNA was extracted from sorted cells with the Quick-DNA Microprep Kit. Amplification of TCRbeta DNA was done with the immunoSEQ hsTCRbeta kit, following the protocol from the manufacturer. An Illumina MiSeq instrument was used to sequence the TCRbeta libraries. Per the authors' processing: After out-of-frame sequences were removed, 2,204,828 distinct TCRbeta sequences remained, averaging around 67,000 per individual. Each individual was scored by the count of fewer than 200 previously reported CMV-associated TCRbeta sequences and the total productive distinct TCRbeta count. A beta-binomial model was reimplemented in Python, and scikit-learn random forests with default parameters were trained on data from the US cohort. On the Belgian cohort, classifier performance was reported as the median AUC, along with percentile confidence intervals, across 10,000 bootstrap iterations. The table was pulled from immuneACCESS by TCRdb, which kept in-frame rearrangements only. Such tables lose some clones; where checked, under half of the loss comes from unresolved V genes, and the rest has no known cause. V, J and clone size are taken as reported in that table, and D and trimming were inferred from the DNA itself. The sample has under 75,000 clones on record, around 80% of them singletons. The top ten clones comprise approximately 0.5% of the sample.

Broader findings and caveats from the paper: Only CD4+CD45RO+ memory cells were sequenced, in contrast to the original study, which included naive and memory CD4+ and CD8+ populations. CMV serostatus prediction reached a median bootstrapped AUC of 0.95 with the original framework and 0.85 to 0.91 with a US-trained random forest. The results were interpreted as suggesting that the CMV-associated TCR signature is mostly present in the CD4+ memory repertoire. Among the 160 or so previously reported CMV-associated TCRbeta sequences, 65 to 85 showed up in the CD4+ memory repertoires, with each one found in between one and five individuals. On the Belgian cohort, the classifier based on the original framework reached a median bootstrapped AUC of nearly 0.97, with a 95% CI of 0.76-1.00.

Single viable CD3+CD4+CD8-CD45RO+ cells were sorted as memory CD4+ T cells on a FACSAria II. To determine CMV serostatus, a Roche Elecsys assay was used that detects serum IgG against CMV pp150, pp28, p38 and p52. After thawing, total CD4+ T cells were enriched by positive selection with CD4 magnetic microbeads. The samples came from a separate study whose specific focus was interrogating the CD4+ T cell memory repertoire. Peripheral blood mononuclear cells were isolated and cryopreserved according to standard operating procedures, and serum was kept at -80 degrees C. The staining used CD3-PerCP (BW264/56), CD4-APC (RPA-T4), CD45RO-PE (UCHT1) and CD8-Pacific Orange (3B5) antibodies, and Sytox blue was used to exclude non-viable cells. In the case of this clone: The clone's antigen remains unknown. No quality values exist for individual bases; no much larger clone is one base distant.

Recombination linked TRBV6-1 to TRBJ1-5, with the D gene not confidently named. This clonotype was sampled from an adult in good health and CMV-seronegative. Some clones in this sample may be carry-over from other donors' samples. Sequenced: memory CD4+ T cells from blood. The CDR3 protein: CASKATVDNQPQHF. The DNA is as follows: TGTGCCAGCAAAGCCACAGTTGATAATCAGCCCCAGCATTTT.